The entry below describes one T cell receptor beta chain. After re-calling the 5' RACE reads, TCRdb lists one entry per CDR3 protein, DNA absent. In all, the sample yields some 450,000 distinct CDR3 sequences. The sample comes from a study of monozygotic twins with inflammatory bowel disease. The sequence was obtained from a human donor with ulcerative colitis or Crohn's disease, or a healthy co-twin of an affected twin (not recorded which). Specimen: blood.

Here the CDR3 reads CASSSMGETQYF. The chain combines TRBV18 with TRBJ2-5. Per germline, CDR1 KGHSH and CDR2 LQKENI. The CDR3 length is 12 residues. Filled out from reference TRBV18 and TRBJ2-5, the complete variable domain reads NAGVMQNPRHLVRRRGQEARLRCSPMKGHSHVYWYRQLPEEGLKFMVYLQKENIIDESGMPKERFSAEFPKEGPSILRIQQVVRGDSAAYFCASSSMGETQYFGPGTRLLVL.